This TCR beta chain was identified in a study of patients and donors after allogeneic stem cell transplantation. This CDR3 spans 15 amino acids. Germline loops: CDR1 SEHNR, CDR2 FQNEAQ (reference sequence). Each CDR3 protein is one row after TCRdb ran MiXCR on the RT-PCR reads. The table records around 160,000 distinct CDR3 sequences, 30% of them present only once. A word on this clonotype: The junction and the germline gene differ at one end; a read error may be behind it.

The material sequenced was blood, either unsorted or a sorted T cell fraction (not recorded which). This clonotype was sampled from a human donor who was either an allogeneic HSCT recipient or a stem cell or donor lymphocyte infusion donor (not recorded which). It is not recorded whose cells these are; they may come from a transplant donor. This chain connects TRBV7-9 to TRBJ1-2, with unresolved D. CDR3 bases: TGTGCCAGCAGCTTAGGCGCGGGTGCTAACTGTGGCTACACCTTC. This sequence encodes CASSLGAGANCGYTF.